This T cell receptor beta chain comes out of a study of shared clonotypes between healthy human individuals. General study results and limits: Generation probabilities were higher for clonotypes shared across all four sorted-subset donors than for unshared ones.

V shed 4 bases and J shed 3 bases, with 7 bases lying between them. The CDR3 is 12 residues long. From germline, CDR1 is MNHNS and CDR2 SASEGT. The repertoire was sequenced with immunoSEQ multiplex PCR; TCRdb's copy has only in-frame clones and lacks some. The table has about 1,500,000 clones, roughly 95% seen once. For this clone: The antigen remains undetermined.

The chain employs TRBV6-1 and TRBJ2-7; the D is unclear. The clonotype originates from a man younger than 45 in good health. Sequenced input: naive CD4+ T cells sorted from blood. Subset: CD45RA+ positively selected. This CDR3 is CASSAPNYEQYF. The DNA for the CDR3 is TGTGCCAGCAGTGCACCTAACTACGAGCAGTACTTC.